This T cell receptor (beta chain) was recorded in a study of shared clonotypes between healthy human individuals. The study, taken as a whole, reports: Some clonotypes were shared by all four sorted-subset donors, while others were not shared. The non-shared ones had lower generation probabilities than the shared ones.

Trimming stripped 3 bases from V and 0 bases from J, with 11 bases between. Germline V gene lookup returns CDR1 MNHEY and CDR2 SMNVEV (reference sequence). The CDR3 has 16 residues. Of note for this clone: The antigen is undetermined.

CD45RO-negative cells were positively selected for CCR7, leaving out terminally differentiated effector memory CD45RA+ cells. Tens of thousands of T cell genomes, or roughly 180 ng DNA, went into the sorted-subset replicate PCRs. TCRdb's copy holds only in-frame clones and misses some; the assay was immunoSEQ multiplex PCR. The data contain hundreds of thousands of clones, 96% of them singletons. The chain combines TRBV27 with TRBJ1-4, with unresolved D. Material: naive CD8+ T cells sorted from blood. The sequence was obtained from a young woman in good health. CDR3 nucleotide sequence: TGTGCCAGCAGTTTGGTGTCCCCACCAACTAATGAAAAACTGTTTTTT. Residues: CASSLVSPPTNEKLFF.